The 16 T cell receptor beta chains below were found in one sample sequenced in a study of cytomegalovirus exposure and HLA in healthy donors. In the PCR, 60 Vbeta and 13 Jbeta primers were used. This table comes from immunoSEQ multiplex PCR, and its TCRdb copy is limited to in-frame clones, with some not included. Of around 150,000 clones in the sample, 80% to 90% were seen once. The specimen was PBMCs. These TCRs come from a woman younger than 45 in good health and CMV-seropositive.

This clone showed up just once. The chain links TRBV7-6 to TRBJ1-1, with 7 bases matching TRBD1. The CDR3 is 14 residues long. V lost 5 bases, J lost 3 bases, and 6 bases stayed unmatched. Germline V gene data show CDR1 as SGHVS and CDR2 as FNYEAQ. CDR3 nucleotide sequence: TGTGCCAGCAGCGTGCAGGGGGATCACACTGAAGCTTTCTTT. It translates to CASSVQGDHTEAFF.

The chain employs TRBV7-7 and TRBJ2-5; D not certain. Trimming removed 1 base at V and 0 bases at J, with 9 bases between. CDR1 and CDR2 (germline): SSHAT, FNYEAQ (reference sequence). This CDR3 comprises 15 residues. This CDR3 is CASSLGGGHQETQYF. CDR3 coding DNA: TGTGCCAGCAGCTTAGGCGGCGGCCACCAAGAGACCCAGTACTTC. The full variable domain, rest sourced from reference TRBV7-7 and TRBJ2-5, is GAGVSQSPRYKVTKRGQDVTLRCDPISSHATLYWYQQALGQGPEFLTYFNYEAQPDKSGLPSDRFSAERPEGSISTLTIQRTEQRDSAMYRCASSLGGGHQETQYFGPGTRLLVL.

This chain uses TRBV18 with TRBJ1-5, with a tentative D call TRBD1 (6 bases). Trimming shortened V by 4 bases and J by 4 bases, and 17 bases separated the two germline ends. This CDR3 has 16 amino acids. In germline, CDR1 is KGHSH, CDR2 LQKENI. CDR3 region: CASSRGRRPHNQPQHF. The CDR3 DNA reads as TGTGCCAGCTCACGGGGGCGGAGGCCCCATAATCAGCCCCAGCATTTT.

The chain joins TRBV21-1 to TRBJ2-5; TRBD2 was called by the table and not checked on the DNA. The J call may not be correct, given that the DNA end is closer to TRBJ2-7. TRBV21-1 is labeled a pseudogene. The CDR3 runs 13 residues. The CDR3 bases are TGTGCCAACGGGGGGTATTCGAGTTCCGAGCAGTACTTC. Its protein product is CANGGYSSSEQYF.

This clone was observed once. The chain links TRBV7-6 to TRBJ1-2, with D possibly matching TRBD1 (6 bases). V was shortened by 5 bases and J by 2 bases, with 9 bases between the two germline ends. The V gene's germline CDR1 is SGHVS and CDR2 FNYEAQ. This CDR3 is built from 13 residues. CDR3 region: CASSQDRNYGYTF. For the CDR3, the DNA is TGTGCCAGCAGCCAAGACAGGAACTATGGCTACACCTTC.

The genes are TRBV5-1 and TRBJ2-1; D may be TRBD1 (5 bases). Looked up from germline, CDR1 is SGHRS and CDR2 is YFSETQ. V was shortened by 0 bases and J by 2 bases, with 6 bases between the two germline ends. This CDR3 has 14 residues. The chain's CDR3 is CASSLGQPYNEQFF. The CDR3 DNA follows: TGCGCCAGCAGCTTGGGACAGCCCTACAATGAGCAGTTCTTC. The full variable domain, rest sourced from reference TRBV5-1 and TRBJ2-1, is KAGVTQTPRYLIKTRGQQVTLSCSPISGHRSVSWYQQTPGQGLQFLFEYFSETQRNKGNFPGRFSGRQFSNSRSEMNVSTLELGDSALYLCASSLGQPYNEQFFGPGTRLTVL.

This chain connects TRBV6-5 to TRBJ2-3, with D tentatively TRBD2 (6 bases). In germline, CDR1 is MNHEY, CDR2 SVGAGI. Trimming left V 2 bases short and J 8 bases short, with 11 bases between. CDR3 size: 13 residues. As DNA, the CDR3 is TGTGCCAGCAGTTACCCCTTGGGGGGTACGCAGTATTTT. This sequence encodes CASSYPLGGTQYF.

In its sample, this clone was seen once. The chain links TRBV6-5 to TRBJ2-7; possibly TRBD1 for D (5 bases). CDR3 length equals 13 residues. V dropped 6 bases and J dropped 5 bases, with 14 bases sitting between them. The germline V gene has CDR1 MNHEY and CDR2 SVGAGI. In DNA, the CDR3 is TGTGCCAGCAGCAAAGACAGACGCGACGAGCAGTACTTC. It specifies CASSKDRRDEQYF.

The J gene is TRBJ1-2, the V gene TRBV28, with a possible D match to TRBD1 (6 bases). This CDR3 comprises 15 residues. The V and J ends lost 7 bases and 2 bases respectively, with 17 bases between them. Germline V gives CDR1 MDHEN, CDR2 SYDVKM. The CDR3 DNA follows: TGTGCCAGCACCGGTAACAGGGAGAGAAACTATGGCTACACCTTC. Protein product: CASTGNRERNYGYTF.

This clone has just one count. V is TRBV7-2 and J is TRBJ2-6; D is possibly TRBD2 (7 bases). Germline V gene lookup returns CDR1 SGHTA and CDR2 FQGNSA. The V and J ends lost 2 bases and 0 bases respectively, with 17 bases between them. The CDR3 runs 19 residues. Written as DNA, the CDR3 is TGTGCCAGCAGCTTACGGGGGGCAGGCTCCCGCTCTGGGGCCAACGTCCTGACTTTC. This gives the protein CASSLRGAGSRSGANVLTF.

As regards this clone: The sample contains more than one DNA sequence encoding this CDR3. This chain uses TRBV9 with TRBJ2-5, with 7 positions matching TRBD1. Matching the DNA end better, TRBJ2-7 makes the J call doubtful. This CDR3 has 14 amino acids. CDR1 and CDR2 from the germline V gene are SGDLS and YYNGEE. CDR3 in DNA: TGTGCCAGCAGCGTAGGGACAGGACCCTACGAGCAGTACTTC. It yields the protein CASSVGTGPYEQYF.

This clone was picked up one time. The genes are TRBV6-5 and TRBJ1-2; 7 positions match TRBD1. Germline CDR1 is MNHEY and CDR2 is SVGAGI. The CDR3 sequence is 15 residues long. Losses at the gene ends were 3 bases for V and 7 bases for J; bases not matched to a gene: 11. CDR3 bases: TGTGCCAGCAGTTATCGAAGAAACTACAGGGGTGGCTACACCTTC. Its protein is CASSYRRNYRGGYTF.

This chain uses TRBV9 with TRBJ1-2; TRBD1 aligns across 9 bases. Trimming at V came to 4 bases and at J to 3 bases, leaving 10 bases not matched to a gene. The CDR3 has 16 amino acids. CDR1 is SGDLS and CDR2 is YYNGEE in the germline V gene. This chain's CDR3 is CASSTRATGGHYGYTF. The CDR3 bases are TGTGCCAGCAGCACTAGAGCCACAGGGGGCCACTATGGCTACACCTTC.

The chain recombines TRBV6-6 with TRBJ1-1; 8 bases are a match to TRBD1. The CDR3 is 14 residues long. CDR1 and CDR2 (germline): MNHNY, SVGAGI (reference sequence). Germline trimming cut 6 bases from V and 0 bases from J; bases unmatched to any gene: 3. The CDR3, as DNA: TGTGCCAGCAGGCGGACAGGGATGAACACTGAAGCTTTCTTT. Translation: CASRRTGMNTEAFF.

In its sample, this clone was seen once. The chain carries TRBV7-9 and TRBJ1-1; the D gene is possibly TRBD1 (6 bases). CDR1 is SEHNR and CDR2 is FQNEAQ in the germline V gene (reference sequence). This CDR3 contains 13 residues. V was trimmed by 1 base and J by 5 bases, leaving 8 bases between them. In DNA, the CDR3 is TGTGCCAGCAGCTTAGACCAGGGGACTGAAGCTTTCTTT. Encoded protein: CASSLDQGTEAFF.

This clone has just one count. The gene calls are TRBV5-1 and TRBJ2-7, with 10 bases that match TRBD1. The V and J ends lost 4 bases and 5 bases, in that order; junction bases with no gene match: 6. Germline V gene sequence: CDR1 SGHRS, CDR2 YFSETQ. The CDR3 sequence is 14 residues long. The CDR3 DNA follows: TGCGCCAGCAGCCCCGGGACAGGGGAACACGAGCAGTACTTC. It translates to CASSPGTGEHEQYF.